This section outlines one T cell receptor beta chain sequence together with its context. Its antigen is undetermined. TCRdb analysed the reads with MiXCR anew, one entry per CDR3 protein. The table lists about 480,000 distinct CDR3 sequences, roughly 34% of them singletons. The data belong to a study of T cell repertoires in cytomegalovirus infection. Overall study: The authors relied on CMV epitopes, both recently identified HLA-C-restricted and well-studied HLA-B-restricted. A matching HLA type, together with CMV infection, was signaled by public TCR beta signatures.

Per the germline V gene, CDR1 is SNHLY and CDR2 is FYNNEI. Trimming took 4 bases from V and 0 from J, leaving 10 bases between them. The CDR3 runs to 15 residues. Overall study findings and caveats: Dominant in the ex vivo response were TCR beta clonotypes restricted by HLA-C and specific for CMV. Of the TCR beta families, the public ones yielded a cumulative frequency that identified carriers of CMV plus the relevant HLA.

The rearrangement links TRBV2 to TRBJ2-1; D may be TRBD1 (6 bases). The sequencing here drew on cultured PBMCs, taken from culture after CMV antigen stimulation. The TCR was taken from a human donor in good health (CMV status not recorded). Some clones in this sample may be carry-over from other donors' samples. In DNA, the CDR3 is TGTGCCAGCAGTGCAAGGGGGAGCTCCTACAATGAGCAGTTCTTC. Translating gives CASSARGSSYNEQFF.